This section outlines one T cell receptor (beta chain) sequence together with its context. The data derive from a study of blood T cell repertoires in COVID-19. Looking at the study overall: T cells, B-cell-depleted T cells, or PBMCs supplied cDNA or gDNA.

The germline CDR1 and CDR2 sequences are KGHDR and SFDVKD. The CDR3 sequence is 13 residues long. Trimming removed 3 bases from V and 1 base from J, with 5 bases in between. The authors' processing: For nucleated cells, counts were estimated from reference gene primer amplification. Assay used: immunoSEQ multiplex PCR; TCRdb lists only in-frame clones, some missing. That table supplies the V and J calls and clone size; D and trimming were determined from the DNA. The repertoire consists of some 100,000 clones, with about 85% occurring once and the leading ten covering nearly 4.5%. This rearrangement joins TRBV24-1 to TRBJ1-2, with D hard to call. Sequenced material: peripheral blood. The receptor was isolated from a man aged 55 to 70 with acute or convalescent COVID-19. The DNA of the CDR3 is TGTGCCACCAGTGATGCACTTAACTATGGCTACACCTTC. It translates to CATSDALNYGYTF.